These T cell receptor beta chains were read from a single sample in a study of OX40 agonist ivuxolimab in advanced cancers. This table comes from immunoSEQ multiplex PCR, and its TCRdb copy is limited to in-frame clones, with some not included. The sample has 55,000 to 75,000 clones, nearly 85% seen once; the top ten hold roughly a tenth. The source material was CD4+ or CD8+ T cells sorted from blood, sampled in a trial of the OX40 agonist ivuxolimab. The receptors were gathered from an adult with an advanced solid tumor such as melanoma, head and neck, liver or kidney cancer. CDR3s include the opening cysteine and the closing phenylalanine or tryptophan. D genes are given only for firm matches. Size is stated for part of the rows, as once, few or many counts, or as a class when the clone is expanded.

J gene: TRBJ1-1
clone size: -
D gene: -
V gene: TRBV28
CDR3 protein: CASNGMNTEAFF
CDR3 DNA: TGTGCCAGCAATGGTATGAACACTGAAGCTTTCTTT

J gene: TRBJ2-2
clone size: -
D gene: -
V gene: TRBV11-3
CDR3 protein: CASSLQGGSNTGELFF
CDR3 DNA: TGTGCCAGCAGCTTACAGGGGGGGTCGAACACCGGGGAGCTGTTTTTT

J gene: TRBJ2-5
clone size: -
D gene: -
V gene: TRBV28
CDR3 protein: CASSATGTQETQYF
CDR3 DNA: TGTGCCAGCAGCGCAACCGGGACCCAAGAGACCCAGTACTTC

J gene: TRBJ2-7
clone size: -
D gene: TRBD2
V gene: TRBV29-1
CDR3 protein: CSVSGGEQYF
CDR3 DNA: TGCAGCGTTTCGGGAGGCGAGCAGTACTTC

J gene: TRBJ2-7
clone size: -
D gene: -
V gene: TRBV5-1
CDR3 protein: CASSLAPTGREQYF
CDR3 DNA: TGCGCCAGCAGCTTGGCCCCCACAGGGCGGGAGCAGTACTTC

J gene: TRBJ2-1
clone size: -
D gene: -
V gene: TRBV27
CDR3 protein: CASSDQLAVDEQFF
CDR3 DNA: TGTGCCAGCAGTGACCAGCTAGCTGTGGATGAGCAGTTCTTC

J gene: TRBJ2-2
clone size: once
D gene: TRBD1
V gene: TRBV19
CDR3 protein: CASSFQGATGELFF
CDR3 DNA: TGTGCCAGTAGTTTCCAGGGGGCGACCGGGGAGCTGTTTTTT

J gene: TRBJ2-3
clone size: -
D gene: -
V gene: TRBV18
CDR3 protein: CASSPAGTTTDTQYF
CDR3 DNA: TGTGCCAGCTCACCGGCGGGGACGACCACAGATACGCAGTATTTT

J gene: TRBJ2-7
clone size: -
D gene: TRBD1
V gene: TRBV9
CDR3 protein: CASSPWDRLISYEQYF
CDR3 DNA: TGTGCCAGCAGCCCATGGGACAGGCTTATTTCCTACGAGCAGTACTTC

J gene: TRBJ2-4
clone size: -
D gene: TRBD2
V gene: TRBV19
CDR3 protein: CASSAILAGGPTKNIQYF
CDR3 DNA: TGTGCCAGTAGTGCGATCCTAGCGGGAGGGCCAACCAAAAACATTCAGTACTTC

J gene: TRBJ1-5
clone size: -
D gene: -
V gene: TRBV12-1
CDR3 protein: CASSFLKDSHNQPQHF
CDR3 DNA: TGTGCCAGCAGCTTTTTAAAGGACAGCCATAATCAGCCCCAGCATTTT

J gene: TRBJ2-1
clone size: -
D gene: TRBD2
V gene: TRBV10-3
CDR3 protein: CAISDPGGTSGSGRYNEQFF
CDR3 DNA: TGTGCCATCAGTGACCCGGGGGGGACTAGCGGGAGTGGCCGTTACAATGAGCAGTTCTTC